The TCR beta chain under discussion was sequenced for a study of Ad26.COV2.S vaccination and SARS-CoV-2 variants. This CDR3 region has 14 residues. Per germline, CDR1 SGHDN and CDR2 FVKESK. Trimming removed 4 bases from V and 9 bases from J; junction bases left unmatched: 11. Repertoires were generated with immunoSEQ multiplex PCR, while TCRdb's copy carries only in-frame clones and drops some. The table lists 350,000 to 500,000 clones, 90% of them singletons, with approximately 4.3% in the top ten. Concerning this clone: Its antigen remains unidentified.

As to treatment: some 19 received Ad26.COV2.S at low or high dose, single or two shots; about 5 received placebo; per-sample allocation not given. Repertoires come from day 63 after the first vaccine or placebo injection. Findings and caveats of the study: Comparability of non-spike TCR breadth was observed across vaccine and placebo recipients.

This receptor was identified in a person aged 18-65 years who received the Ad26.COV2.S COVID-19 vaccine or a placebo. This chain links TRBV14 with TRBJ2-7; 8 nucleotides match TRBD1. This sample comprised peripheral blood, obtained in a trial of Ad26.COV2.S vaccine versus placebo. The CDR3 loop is CASSPGGGASRQYF. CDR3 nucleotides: TGTGCCAGCAGCCCAGGGGGCGGTGCCTCACGGCAGTACTTC.